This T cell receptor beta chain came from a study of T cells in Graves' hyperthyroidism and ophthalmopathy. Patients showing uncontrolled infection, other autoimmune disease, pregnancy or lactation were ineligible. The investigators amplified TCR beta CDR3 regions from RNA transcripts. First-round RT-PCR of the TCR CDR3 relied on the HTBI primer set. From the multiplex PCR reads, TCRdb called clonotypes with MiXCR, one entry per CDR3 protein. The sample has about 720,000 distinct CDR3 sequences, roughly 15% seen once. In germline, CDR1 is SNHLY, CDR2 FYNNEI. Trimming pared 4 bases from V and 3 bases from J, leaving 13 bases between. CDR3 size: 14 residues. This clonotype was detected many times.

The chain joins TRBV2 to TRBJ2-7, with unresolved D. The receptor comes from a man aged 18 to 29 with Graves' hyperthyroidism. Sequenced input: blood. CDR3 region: CASSGLISGYEQYF. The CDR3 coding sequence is TGTGCCAGCAGTGGACTTATATCTGGCTACGAGCAGTACTTC.